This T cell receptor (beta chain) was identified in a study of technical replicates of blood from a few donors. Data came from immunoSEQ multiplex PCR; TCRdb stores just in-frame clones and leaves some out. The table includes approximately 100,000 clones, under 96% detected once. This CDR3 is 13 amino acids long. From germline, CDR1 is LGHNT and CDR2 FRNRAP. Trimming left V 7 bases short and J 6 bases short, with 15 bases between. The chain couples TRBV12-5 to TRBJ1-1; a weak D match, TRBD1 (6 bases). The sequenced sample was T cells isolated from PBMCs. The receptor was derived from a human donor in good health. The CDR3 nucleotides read TGTGCTAGTGTTTTTCAGACAGGATCTGAAGCTTTCTTT. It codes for CASVFQTGSEAFF.